Below, 30 T cell receptor beta chains from the same sample are listed, as sequenced in a study of shared clonotypes between healthy human individuals. The protocol was immunoSEQ multiplex PCR, while the TCRdb copy is restricted to in-frame clones and leaves out a portion. The data contain nearly 2 million clones, 85% to 95% of them singletons. Naive CD8 populations comprised CD45RO-negative cells positively selected for CCR7, excluding terminally differentiated effector memory CD45RA+ cells. The source material was naive CD8+ T cells sorted from blood. Receptor source: a young man in good health.

The chain has TRBV5-5 and TRBJ2-1; tentative D call: TRBD2 (6 bases). Germline V lookup: CDR1 SGHKS, CDR2 YYEKEE (reference sequence). The CDR3 extends over 17 amino acids. The V and J ends lost 0 bases and 0 bases respectively, with 13 bases between them. The CDR3 DNA follows: TGTGCCAGCAGCTTGGGCGGCGGGATGATCTCCTACAATGAGCAGTTCTTC. Translating it yields CASSLGGGMISYNEQFF.

This clone was recorded a few times. The chain uses TRBV30 and TRBJ2-2; D remains unclear. Germline V gives CDR1 GTSNPN, CDR2 SVGIG (reference sequence). CDR3 length: 13 residues. V shed 8 bases and J shed 1 base, with 11 bases lying between them. The CDR3 DNA is TGTGCCGCCGTGACGCAGAACACCGGGGAGCTGTTTTTT. It is translated as CAAVTQNTGELFF.

The CDR3 nucleotides are TGTGCCAGCAGTGAAGACTGGGGAATAAATGAAAAACTGTTTTTT. It yields the protein CASSEDWGINEKLFF. The chain uses TRBV2 and TRBJ1-4, with D uncertain. CDR1 is SNHLY, CDR2 FYNNEI, per germline. The CDR3 spans 15 residues. The V end was cut by 1 base, the J end by 5 bases, with 11 bases between.

The chain joins TRBV11-3 to TRBJ2-7; D is undetermined. Germline lookup yields CDR1 SGHNT and CDR2 YENEEA. The CDR3 sequence is 13 residues long. Trimming cost V 1 base and J 4 bases, with 8 bases left between them. The CDR3 here is CASSLVAGYEQYF. DNA of the CDR3: TGTGCCAGCAGCTTAGTGGCCGGATACGAGCAGTACTTC. The variable domain in full, with the rest retrieved from reference TRBV11-3 and TRBJ2-7, is EAGVVQSPRYKIIEKKQPVAFWCNPISGHNTLYWYLQNLGQGPELLIRYENEEAVDDSQLPKDRFSAERLKGVDSTLKIQPAELGDSAVYLCASSLVAGYEQYFGPGTRLTVT.

This sequence joins TRBV11-2 and TRBJ2-3; possible D gene TRBD2, 5 bases. CDR1 is SGHAT, CDR2 FQNNGV, per germline. CDR3 length: 16 amino acids. Trimming took 3 bases from V and 4 from J, leaving 17 bases between them. CDR3 nucleotide sequence: TGTGCCAGCAGCTTGGGAGTCCTTCGGCGTTCAGATACGCAGTATTTT. This translates into CASSLGVLRRSDTQYF.

The chain couples TRBV6-5 to TRBJ1-2; tentatively, D is TRBD1 (5 bases). Germline V gives CDR1 MNHEY, CDR2 SVGAGI. V lost 0 bases to trimming and J lost 4 bases, with 12 bases between them. CDR3 length equals 15 residues. The CDR3 here is CASSYSLGTAYGYTF. CDR3 coding DNA: TGTGCCAGCAGTTACTCATTAGGGACCGCCTATGGCTACACCTTC.

The J gene is TRBJ2-5, the V gene TRBV29-1; D remains ambiguous. Trimming took off 6 bases at V and 5 bases at J, with 13 bases between the two ends. This CDR3 is 12 amino acids long. The germline gives CDR1 SQVTM, CDR2 ANQGSEA. CDR3 nucleotide sequence: TGCAGCGTGGTCGCGCGTGGGGAGACCCAGTACTTC. It codes for CSVVARGETQYF.

This chain connects TRBV4-1 to TRBJ2-7, with TRBD2 identical over 7 bases. The CDR3 runs 16 residues. V lost 0 bases to trimming and J lost 2 bases; unmatched junction nucleotides: 7. Germline V lookup: CDR1 MGHRA, CDR2 YSYEKL. The chain's CDR3 is CASSQEGGGPTYEQYF. Here the CDR3 DNA reads TGCGCCAGCAGCCAAGAGGGCGGGGGACCAACCTACGAGCAGTACTTC.

A remark on this clone: This specimen includes other DNA sequences encoding the same CDR3. The J gene is TRBJ2-7, the V gene TRBV5-1; tentative D call: TRBD2 (5 bases). Germline CDR1 SGHRS, CDR2 YFSETQ. The V gene lost 2 bases and the J gene lost 2 bases, with 8 bases spanning the gap. The CDR3 is 13 amino acids. The chain's CDR3 is CASSFGVAYEQYF. The CDR3 DNA sequence: TGCGCCAGCAGCTTCGGGGTCGCCTACGAGCAGTACTTC.

The genes are TRBV10-3 and TRBJ2-5, with 10 bases lining up with TRBD2. CDR1 and CDR2 (germline): ENHRY, SYGVKD. V dropped 5 bases and J dropped 5; count of bases not matched to a gene: 8. This CDR3 region has 15 residues. CDR3 in amino acids: CAISRSSGSTETQYF. The CDR3 region has the DNA TGTGCCATCAGTAGGTCTAGCGGGAGTACTGAGACCCAGTACTTC.

The chain uses TRBV7-8 and TRBJ1-5; TRBD1 might be the D (6 bases). The CDR3 runs to 16 residues. Germline-derived CDR1 and CDR2 are SGHVS and FQNEAQ. Trimming left V 1 base short and J 3 bases short, with 13 bases between. The CDR3 spells CASSLVFTGINQPQHF. Written as DNA, the CDR3 is TGTGCCAGCAGCTTAGTTTTTACAGGGATCAATCAGCCCCAGCATTTT.

The rearrangement joins TRBV4-3 to TRBJ2-6; D might be TRBD1 or TRBD2, each matching 6 bases. V lost 0 bases and J 4 bases, leaving 13 bases between the germline ends. Germline CDR1 reads LGHNA; CDR2 reads YSLEER. This CDR3 is built from 17 residues. The CDR3 spells CASSQELGGEGANVLTF. The DNA of the CDR3 is TGCGCCAGCAGCCAAGAGTTGGGGGGCGAAGGGGCCAACGTCCTGACTTTC.

This sequence joins TRBV9 and TRBJ2-5, with TRBD2 identical over 14 bases. V shed 4 bases and J 5 bases; nucleotides not matched to a gene: 4. Per germline, CDR1 SGDLS and CDR2 YYNGEE. CDR3 size: 15 residues. The CDR3, as DNA: TGTGCCAGCAGCACAGGGACTAGCGGGAGTGAGACCCAGTACTTC. Translating it yields CASSTGTSGSETQYF.

This chain uses TRBV27 with TRBJ2-7; TRBD2 might be the D (7 bases). V lost 2 bases and J 6 bases, leaving 14 bases between the germline ends. The CDR3 sequence is 14 residues long. The germline V gene encodes CDR1 MNHEY and CDR2 SMNVEV (reference sequence). The CDR3 nucleotides read TGTGCCAGCAGTTTAGGGGGGGGCGCGTTCGAGCAGTACTTC. This codes for CASSLGGGAFEQYF.

The chain joins TRBV13 to TRBJ1-5; tentatively, D is TRBD1 (5 bases). Germline V gives CDR1 PRHDT, CDR2 FYEKMQ (reference sequence). V lost 8 bases and J 3 bases, leaving 14 bases between the germline ends. The CDR3 has 14 amino acids. As DNA, the CDR3 is TGTGCCAGCGGCGCGGGACCTACCAATCAGCCCCAGCATTTT. Its translation is CASGAGPTNQPQHF. Combining the CDR3 with reference TRBV13 and TRBJ1-5 gives the whole variable domain AAGVIQSPRHLIKEKRETATLKCYPIPRHDTVYWYQQGPGQDPQFLISFYEKMQSDKGSIPDRFSAQQFSDYHSELNMSSLELGDSALYFCASGAGPTNQPQHFGDGTRLSIL.

V gene TRBV5-1 combines with J gene TRBJ2-7, with 7 bases that match TRBD2. The J segment lost 0 bases and the V segment lost 2 bases, leaving 17 bases of the junction unmatched. Germline V gene sequence: CDR1 SGHRS, CDR2 YFSETQ. The CDR3 is 19 residues long. The CDR3 sequence is CASSFDGPRRDYDSYEQYF. The DNA for the CDR3 is TGCGCCAGCAGCTTCGACGGACCTAGAAGGGACTACGACTCCTACGAGCAGTACTTC.

To note about this clone: This sample includes further DNA sequences coding for the same CDR3. In nucleotides, the CDR3 is TGTGCCAGCAGTTTATCCACTGGGGGCCACGAGCAGTACTTC. This gives the protein CASSLSTGGHEQYF. The V call is TRBV27, the J call TRBJ2-7; D may be TRBD1 (6 bases). CDR3 length: 14 amino acids. With 0 bases removed from V and 5 bases from J, the gap between germline ends came to 11 bases. Germline-derived CDR1 and CDR2 are MNHEY and SMNVEV (reference sequence).

The gene calls are TRBV10-2 and TRBJ2-7, with TRBD2 matching over 13 bases. J gave up 0 bases and V 7 bases, and 3 bases lay outside the gene matches. Germline V gene lookup returns CDR1 WSHSY and CDR2 SAAADI. The CDR3 has 15 residues. CDR3 sequence (DNA): TGCGCCAGCAAGGGACTAGCGGGGTCCTCCTACGAGCAGTACTTC. It is translated as CASKGLAGSSYEQYF.

V and J are TRBV10-2 and TRBJ2-7, with no clear D. Germline V lookup: CDR1 WSHSY, CDR2 SAAADI. V was pared by 9 bases and J by 2 bases, with 11 bases between. The CDR3 consists of 12 residues. In DNA, the CDR3 is TGCGCCAGTCGTTCAGAGACCTACGAGCAGTACTTC. Translated: CASRSETYEQYF.

The chain has TRBV6-5 and TRBJ1-2; the match to TRBD1 covers 7 bases. The CDR3 is 13 residues long. Germline V lookup: CDR1 MNHEY, CDR2 SVGAGI. With V trimmed by 6 bases and J by 5 bases, 6 bases remained unmatched. CDR3: CASSFGQEYGYTF. As DNA, the CDR3 is TGTGCCAGCAGCTTCGGACAGGAATATGGCTACACCTTC.

The chain has TRBV27 and TRBJ1-5; D is uncertain. The V and J ends lost 0 bases and 5 bases respectively, with 8 bases between them. Germline V gene sequence: CDR1 MNHEY, CDR2 SMNVEV (reference sequence). The CDR3 contains 14 residues. CDR3 in DNA: TGTGCCAGCAGTTTATCTCTTCCCCATCAGCCCCAGCATTTT. Its protein product is CASSLSLPHQPQHF.

Regarding this clone: Other DNA sequences within the sample encode an identical CDR3. The rearrangement uses TRBV13 and TRBJ2-3; D may correspond to TRBD1 or TRBD2 (5 bases each). This CDR3 is 13 amino acids long. V was cut by 3 bases and J by 3 bases, with 7 bases left in between. Per the germline V gene, CDR1 is PRHDT and CDR2 is FYEKMQ (reference sequence). The CDR3 protein is CASSLRGTDTQYF. The CDR3 nucleotides are TGTGCCAGCAGCTTGAGGGGAACAGATACGCAGTATTTT.

The chain couples TRBV13 to TRBJ1-1; the D is unclear. This CDR3 region has 13 residues. Trimming stripped 5 bases from V and 1 base from J, with 8 bases between. The germline gives CDR1 PRHDT, CDR2 FYEKMQ (reference sequence). CDR3 protein: CASSVSRNTEAFF. The CDR3 DNA is TGTGCCAGCAGCGTCTCCCGGAACACTGAAGCTTTCTTT.

V is TRBV27 and J is TRBJ1-5; 8 bases are shared with TRBD1. The trim removed 7 bases at V and 2 bases at J, leaving 4 bases unmatched. The CDR3 is 14 residues long. Germline V gene lookup returns CDR1 MNHEY and CDR2 SMNVEV (reference sequence). The CDR3 region is CASTATGGNQPQHF. CDR3 coding DNA: TGTGCCAGCACGGCGACAGGGGGCAATCAGCCCCAGCATTTT.

The genes are TRBV19 and TRBJ1-5; D unclear. The V gene's germline CDR1 is LNHDA and CDR2 SQIVND (reference sequence). V was shortened by 3 bases and J by 3 bases, with 12 bases between the two germline ends. This CDR3 is 15 amino acids long. The CDR3 loop reads CASSIPPGYNQPQHF. CDR3 sequence (DNA): TGTGCCAGTAGTATCCCCCCGGGCTACAATCAGCCCCAGCATTTT. The full variable domain, in which reference TRBV19 and TRBJ1-5 provide the parts outside the CDR3, is DGGITQSPKYLFRKEGQNVTLSCEQNLNHDAMYWYRQDPGQGLRLIYYSQIVNDFQKGDIAEGYSVSREKKESFPLTVTSAQKNPTAFYLCASSIPPGYNQPQHFGDGTRLSIL.

The chain is built from TRBV27 and TRBJ2-5; D perhaps matches TRBD2 (5 bases). This CDR3 is 12 amino acids long. The germline gives CDR1 MNHEY, CDR2 SMNVEV (reference sequence). Trimming cost V 3 bases and J 8 bases, with 10 bases left between them. The CDR3 here is CASSFPEGTQYF. The DNA of the CDR3 is TGTGCCAGCAGTTTTCCTGAGGGAACCCAGTACTTC.

The chain couples TRBV6-4 to TRBJ1-2; no firm D call. Per the germline V gene, CDR1 is MRHNA and CDR2 is SNTAGT. Trimming stripped 0 bases from V and 6 bases from J, with 11 bases between. The CDR3 loop spans 14 amino acids. As DNA, the CDR3 is TGTGCCAGCAGTGACTCGCCGTCTGATAATGGCTACACCTTC. This gives the protein CASSDSPSDNGYTF.

The CDR3 DNA reads TGTGCCATCGGTGGGACAGGGGTTAGGGACACTGAAGCTTTCTTT. Amino acid sequence: CAIGGTGVRDTEAFF. The chain joins TRBV10-3 to TRBJ1-1; 10 bases match TRBD1. Germline lookup yields CDR1 ENHRY and CDR2 SYGVKD. The J segment lost 3 bases and the V segment lost 8 bases, leaving 9 bases of the junction unmatched. The length of the CDR3 is 15 residues.

Concerning this clone itself: In the same sample, other DNA sequences code for this CDR3. The chain joins TRBV2 to TRBJ2-7; no firm D call. Between the trimmed V and J ends, which lost 1 base and 2 bases, there was a span of 3 bases. The V gene's germline CDR1 is SNHLY and CDR2 FYNNEI. There are 12 residues in the CDR3. CDR3: CASSEGTYEQYF. CDR3 in DNA: TGTGCCAGCAGTGAAGGCACCTACGAGCAGTACTTC.

The J gene is TRBJ2-7, the V gene TRBV11-2; possible D gene TRBD1, 6 bases. Trimming removed 11 bases at V and 4 bases at J, with 18 bases between. The V gene's germline CDR1 is SGHAT and CDR2 FQNNGV. The CDR3 runs to 13 residues. The CDR3 sequence: CAPRGLDSYEQYF. The DNA of the CDR3 is TGTGCCCCCAGGGGTCTAGATAGTTACGAGCAGTACTTC.